This entry is about one TCR beta chain. Its binding antigen is unknown. No base qualities exist here, and no much larger clone lies one base off it. This entry belongs to a study of graft-versus-host responses after intestinal transplantation (dated by TCRdb to 2020 to 2022). About the investigation overall: The transplants that recipients got were multivisceral, liver-intestinal, or isolated intestinal. Every recipient was given anti-thymocyte globulin induction, followed by around three years of maintenance tacrolimus and steroids. Graft-versus-host and host-versus-graft alloreactive T cell clones were tracked in the graft, circulation and bone marrow after intestinal transplantation using bulk TCR-beta CDR3 sequencing. To identify alloreactive clones, pre-transplant mixed lymphocyte reaction products were sequenced and then compared with unstimulated pre-transplant donor and recipient T cells. The cohort enrolled 20 to 30 intestinal transplant recipients, one of whom was a retransplant, and a few patients without pretransplant specimens were excluded. Donor T cell macrochimerism was defined as a peak of at least 4% donor T cells among recipient peripheral blood mononuclear cells. Instead of going to the commercial service, samples from three later patients were sequenced in-house on an Illumina MiSeq and processed with MiXCR. Study-level results and caveats: In patients with donor T cell macrochimerism, the allografts had high GvH to HvG T cell clonal ratios. Early after transplant, declines in HvG clones were associated with peak levels of circulating GvH clones. GvH clones were detected in recipient bone marrow, and some appeared earlier in ileal mucosa or blood, consistent with an intestinal mucosal origin. Conclusions were limited by the relatively low number and heterogeneity of intestinal transplant patients.

Blood samples were collected up to 4 times in the first month after transplant and then at least monthly when available. Clipping removes 4 bases from V and 5 bases from J, with 3 as the unmatched junction base count. The germline V gene supplies CDR1 MNHEY and CDR2 SVGAGI. The CDR3, cysteine through phenylalanine, is 14 amino acids long. The DNA shown is the 42-base CDR3, in frame from base 1. Library method: the immunoSEQ multiplex PCR assay. For most patients, genomic DNA was subjected to high-throughput TCR-beta CDR3 sequencing by Adaptive Biotechnologies. Under the source paper's analysis protocol: Adaptive's ImmunoSEQ software supplied the TCR sequencing data for 15 to 20 patients, while MiXCR and VDJtools were used to process a few other patients. CDR3 nucleotide sequences shared between donor and recipient were removed because the origin of such sequences could not be assigned. Alloreactive clones required at least 2-fold expansion over unstimulated cells and minimum CFSE-low frequency of 0.002% (template counts) or 0.001% (read counts). Mappable clones were those detected in sequenced pre-transplant spleen, lymph node, or MLR CFSE-low populations of the donor or recipient. Cumulative frequency of alloreactive clones was calculated as a percentage of all sequences weighted by copy number. The immuneACCESS repertoire file appears here via TCRdb, limited to in-frame rearrangements. These files lack a portion of the clones; in checked studies, under half of the deficit traces to unresolved V genes, and the cause of the others is not known. That table supplies the V and J calls and clone size; D and trimming were determined from the DNA. Recorded for this sample are tens of thousands of clones; approximately 90% of them occurred a single time. Of the sample, around 2.5% is held by the ten largest clones.

The chain links TRBV6-5 with TRBJ2-3, with 10 bases in between that match TRBD2. The sample was PBMCs, taken approximately four months after intestinal transplantation. This receptor was identified in a human patient who received an intestinal transplant, so some T cells may come from the graft donor. The CDR3 protein sequence reads: CASSWGLAIDTQYF. Read as DNA, the sequence is TGTGCCAGCAGTTGGGGACTAGCGATAGATACGCAGTATTTT.